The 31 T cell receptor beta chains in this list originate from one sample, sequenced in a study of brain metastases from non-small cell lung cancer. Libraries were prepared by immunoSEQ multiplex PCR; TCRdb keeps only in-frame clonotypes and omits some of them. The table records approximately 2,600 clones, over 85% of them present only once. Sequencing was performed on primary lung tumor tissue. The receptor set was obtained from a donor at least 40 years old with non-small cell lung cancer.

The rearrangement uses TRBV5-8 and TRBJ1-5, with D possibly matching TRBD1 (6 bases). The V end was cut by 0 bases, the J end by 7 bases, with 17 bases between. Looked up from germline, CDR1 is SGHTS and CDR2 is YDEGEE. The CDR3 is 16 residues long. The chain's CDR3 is CASSLAIGTGGQPQHF. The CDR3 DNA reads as TGTGCCAGCAGCTTGGCCATAGGGACGGGGGGCCAGCCCCAGCATTTT.

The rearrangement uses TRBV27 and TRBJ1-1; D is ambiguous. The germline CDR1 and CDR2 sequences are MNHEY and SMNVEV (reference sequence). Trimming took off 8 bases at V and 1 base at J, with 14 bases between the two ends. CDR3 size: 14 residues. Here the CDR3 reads CASASGRSNTEAFF. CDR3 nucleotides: TGTGCCAGCGCCTCCGGTCGATCGAACACTGAAGCTTTCTTT.

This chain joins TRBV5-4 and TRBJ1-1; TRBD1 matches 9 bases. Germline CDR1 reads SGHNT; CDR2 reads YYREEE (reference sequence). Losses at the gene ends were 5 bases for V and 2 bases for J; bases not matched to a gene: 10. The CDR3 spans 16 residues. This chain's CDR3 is CASSLHGQGINTEAFF. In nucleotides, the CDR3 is TGTGCCAGCAGTTTGCATGGACAGGGGATAAACACTGAAGCTTTCTTT.

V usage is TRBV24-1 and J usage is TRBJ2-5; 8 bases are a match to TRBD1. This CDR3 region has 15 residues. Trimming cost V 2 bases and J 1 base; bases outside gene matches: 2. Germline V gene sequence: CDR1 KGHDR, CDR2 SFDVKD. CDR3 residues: CATSDSGTGQETQYF. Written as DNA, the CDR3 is TGTGCCACCAGTGATTCCGGGACAGGCCAAGAGACCCAGTACTTC.

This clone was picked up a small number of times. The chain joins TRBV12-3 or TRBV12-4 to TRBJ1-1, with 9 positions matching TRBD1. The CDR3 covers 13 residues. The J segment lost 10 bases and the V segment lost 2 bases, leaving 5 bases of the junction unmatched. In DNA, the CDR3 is TGTGCCAGCAGTTTAAGATCGACAGGGGGAGCTTTCTTT. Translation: CASSLRSTGGAFF.

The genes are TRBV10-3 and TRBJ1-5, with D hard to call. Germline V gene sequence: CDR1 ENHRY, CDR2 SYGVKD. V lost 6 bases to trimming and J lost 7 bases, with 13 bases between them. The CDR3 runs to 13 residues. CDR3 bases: TGTGCCATCAGGAGGACCCTAGACCAGCCCCAGCATTTT. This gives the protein CAIRRTLDQPQHF.

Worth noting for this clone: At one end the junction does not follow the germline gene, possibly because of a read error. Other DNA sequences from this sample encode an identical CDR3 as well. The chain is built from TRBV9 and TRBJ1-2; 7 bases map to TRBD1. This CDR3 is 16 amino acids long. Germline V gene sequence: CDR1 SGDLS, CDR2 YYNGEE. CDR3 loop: CASEASTGEVPYGYTF. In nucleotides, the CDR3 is TGTGCCAGCGAAGCTTCAACAGGGGAGGTTCCCTATGGCTACACCTTT.

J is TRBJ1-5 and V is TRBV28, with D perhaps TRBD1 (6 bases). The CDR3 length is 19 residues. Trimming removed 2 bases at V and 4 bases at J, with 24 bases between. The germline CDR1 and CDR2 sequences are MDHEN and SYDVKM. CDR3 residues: CASSLPALGGRGSNQPQHF. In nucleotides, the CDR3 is TGTGCCAGCAGTTTACCCGCCTTGGGGGGGCGGGGAAGTAATCAGCCCCAGCATTTT.

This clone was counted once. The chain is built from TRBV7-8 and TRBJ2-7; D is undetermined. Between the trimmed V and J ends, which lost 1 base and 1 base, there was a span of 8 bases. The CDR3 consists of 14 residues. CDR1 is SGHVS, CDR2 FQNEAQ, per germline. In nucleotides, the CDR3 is TGTGCCAGCAGCTTAGGGGCCGAATCCTACGAGCAGTACTTC. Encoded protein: CASSLGAESYEQYF.

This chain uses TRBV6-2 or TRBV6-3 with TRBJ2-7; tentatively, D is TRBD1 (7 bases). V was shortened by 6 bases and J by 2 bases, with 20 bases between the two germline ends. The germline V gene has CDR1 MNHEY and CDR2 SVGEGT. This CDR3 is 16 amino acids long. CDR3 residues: CASSAGRDRIPYEQYF. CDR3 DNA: TGTGCCAGCAGCGCAGGGCGGGACAGAATTCCCTACGAGCAGTACTTC.

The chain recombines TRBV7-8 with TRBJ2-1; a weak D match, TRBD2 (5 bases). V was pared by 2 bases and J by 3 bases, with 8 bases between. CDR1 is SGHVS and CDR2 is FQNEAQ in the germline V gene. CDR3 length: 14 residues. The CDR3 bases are TGTGCCAGCAGCTTAAATCGGGGCTACAATGAGCAGTTCTTC. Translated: CASSLNRGYNEQFF.

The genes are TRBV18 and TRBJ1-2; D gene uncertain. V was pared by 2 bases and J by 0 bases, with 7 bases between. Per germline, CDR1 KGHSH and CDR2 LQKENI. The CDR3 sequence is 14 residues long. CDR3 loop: CASSPVHPNYGYTF. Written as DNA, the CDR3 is TGTGCCAGCTCACCAGTACATCCTAACTATGGCTACACCTTC. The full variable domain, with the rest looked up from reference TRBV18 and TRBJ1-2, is NAGVMQNPRHLVRRRGQEARLRCSPMKGHSHVYWYRQLPEEGLKFMVYLQKENIIDESGMPKERFSAEFPKEGPSILRIQQVVRGDSAAYFCASSPVHPNYGYTFGSGTRLTVV.

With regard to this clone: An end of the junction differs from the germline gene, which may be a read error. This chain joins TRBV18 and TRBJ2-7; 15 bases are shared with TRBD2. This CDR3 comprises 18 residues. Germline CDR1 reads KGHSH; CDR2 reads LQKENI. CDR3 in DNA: TGTGCCAGCTCACAGGGACTAGCGGGGGGCGCTAGCTCCTATGAGCAGTACTTC. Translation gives CASSQGLAGGASSYEQYF.

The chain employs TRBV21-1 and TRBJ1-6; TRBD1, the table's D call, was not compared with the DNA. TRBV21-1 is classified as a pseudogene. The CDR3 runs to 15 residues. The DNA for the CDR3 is TGTGCCAGCAGCACTGGGGCCAGCTCAAATTCACCCCTCCACTTT. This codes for CASSTGASSNSPLHF.

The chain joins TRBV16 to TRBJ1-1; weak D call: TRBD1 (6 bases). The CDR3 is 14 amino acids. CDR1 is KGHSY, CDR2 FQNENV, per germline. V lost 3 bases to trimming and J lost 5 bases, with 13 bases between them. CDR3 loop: CASSHWGRSTEAFF. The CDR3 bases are TGTGCCAGCAGCCATTGGGGGCGGAGTACTGAAGCTTTCTTT.

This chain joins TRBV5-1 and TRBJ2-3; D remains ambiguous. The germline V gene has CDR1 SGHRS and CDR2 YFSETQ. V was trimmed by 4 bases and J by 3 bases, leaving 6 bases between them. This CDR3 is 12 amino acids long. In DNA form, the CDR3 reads TGCGCCAGCAGCGTTGGGACAGATACGCAGTATTTT. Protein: CASSVGTDTQYF.

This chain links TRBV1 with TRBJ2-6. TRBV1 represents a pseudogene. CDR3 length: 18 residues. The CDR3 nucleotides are TGCACCAGCAGCTCTCGTAGTTTGTGCACAAGTCGGGCCAACGTCCTGACTTTC. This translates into CTSSSRSLCTSRANVLTF.

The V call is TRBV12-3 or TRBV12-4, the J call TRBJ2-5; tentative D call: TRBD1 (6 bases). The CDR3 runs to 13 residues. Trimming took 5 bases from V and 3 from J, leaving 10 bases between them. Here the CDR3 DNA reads TGTGCCAGCAGTCTAACAGGGAAAGAGACCCAGTACTTC. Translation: CASSLTGKETQYF.

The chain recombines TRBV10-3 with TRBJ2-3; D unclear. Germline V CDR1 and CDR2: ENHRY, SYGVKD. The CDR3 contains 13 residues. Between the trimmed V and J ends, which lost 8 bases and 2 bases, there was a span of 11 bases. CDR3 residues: CAIAKLVTDTQYF. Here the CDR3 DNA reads TGTGCCATCGCTAAGCTTGTCACAGATACGCAGTATTTT.

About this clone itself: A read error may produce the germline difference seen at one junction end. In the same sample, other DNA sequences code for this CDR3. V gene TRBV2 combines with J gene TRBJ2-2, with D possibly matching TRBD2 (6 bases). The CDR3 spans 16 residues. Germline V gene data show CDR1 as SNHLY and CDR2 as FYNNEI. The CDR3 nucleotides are TGTGCCAGTAGTGAATCGGGGAGGATCAACACCGGGGAGCTGTTTTTT. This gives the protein CASSESGRINTGELFF.

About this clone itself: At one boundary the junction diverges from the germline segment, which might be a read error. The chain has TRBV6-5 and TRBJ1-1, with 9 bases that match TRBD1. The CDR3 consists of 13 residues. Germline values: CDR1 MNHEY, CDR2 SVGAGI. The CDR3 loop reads CASSRGQGIEAFF. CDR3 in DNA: TGTGCTAGCAGTAGGGGACAGGGCATTGAAGCTTTCTTT.

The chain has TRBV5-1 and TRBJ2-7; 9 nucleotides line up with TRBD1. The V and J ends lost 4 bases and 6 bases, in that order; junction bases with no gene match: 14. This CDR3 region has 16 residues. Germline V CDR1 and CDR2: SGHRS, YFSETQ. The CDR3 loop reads CASSPEPGTGRAEQYF. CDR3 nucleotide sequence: TGCGCCAGCAGCCCAGAACCCGGGACAGGGCGAGCCGAGCAGTACTTC.

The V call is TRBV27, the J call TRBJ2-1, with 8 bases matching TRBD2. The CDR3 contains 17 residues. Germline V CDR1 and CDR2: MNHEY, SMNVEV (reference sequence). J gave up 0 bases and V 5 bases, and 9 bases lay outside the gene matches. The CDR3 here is CASSMGRAGVSYNEQFF. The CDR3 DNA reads TGTGCCAGCAGTATGGGCCGAGCGGGAGTCTCCTACAATGAGCAGTTCTTC.

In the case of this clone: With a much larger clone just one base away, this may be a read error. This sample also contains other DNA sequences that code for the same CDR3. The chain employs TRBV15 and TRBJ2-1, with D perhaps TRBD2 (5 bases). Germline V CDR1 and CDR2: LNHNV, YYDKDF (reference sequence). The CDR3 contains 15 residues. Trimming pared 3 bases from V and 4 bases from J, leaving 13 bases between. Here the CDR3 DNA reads TGTGCCACCAGCAGCTTGGGAGCGGATTACAATGAGCAGTTCTTC. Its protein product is CATSSLGADYNEQFF.

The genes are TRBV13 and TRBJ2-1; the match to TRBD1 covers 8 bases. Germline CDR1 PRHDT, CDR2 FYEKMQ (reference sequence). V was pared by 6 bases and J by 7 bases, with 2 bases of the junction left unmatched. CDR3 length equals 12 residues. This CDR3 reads CASRDRVNEQFF. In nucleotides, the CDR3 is TGTGCCAGCAGGGACAGGGTAAATGAGCAGTTCTTC.

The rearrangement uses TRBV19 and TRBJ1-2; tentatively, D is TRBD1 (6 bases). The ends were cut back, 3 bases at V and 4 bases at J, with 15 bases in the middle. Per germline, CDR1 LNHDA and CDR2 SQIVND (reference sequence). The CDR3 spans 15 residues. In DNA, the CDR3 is TGTGCCAGTAGTATCACGGACAGTTCCGTCTATGGCTACACCTTC. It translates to CASSITDSSVYGYTF.

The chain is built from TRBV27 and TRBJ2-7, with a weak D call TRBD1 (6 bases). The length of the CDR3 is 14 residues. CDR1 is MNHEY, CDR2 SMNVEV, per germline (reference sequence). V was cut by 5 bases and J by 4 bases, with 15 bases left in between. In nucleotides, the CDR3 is TGTGCCAGCAGTGACAGGTTTGGGGAATACGAGCAGTACTTC. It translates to CASSDRFGEYEQYF.

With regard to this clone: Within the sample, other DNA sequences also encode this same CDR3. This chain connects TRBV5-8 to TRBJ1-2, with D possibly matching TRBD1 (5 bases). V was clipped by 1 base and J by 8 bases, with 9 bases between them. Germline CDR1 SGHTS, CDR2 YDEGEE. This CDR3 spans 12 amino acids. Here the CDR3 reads CASSLPGRGYTF. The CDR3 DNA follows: TGTGCCAGCAGCTTGCCGGGGCGAGGCTACACCTTC.

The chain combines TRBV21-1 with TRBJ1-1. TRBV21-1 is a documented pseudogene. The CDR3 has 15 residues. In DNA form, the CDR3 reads TGTGCCAGCAGCAGCCTCTGGGAAAGAGACACTGAAGCTTTCTTT. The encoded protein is CASSSLWERDTEAFF.

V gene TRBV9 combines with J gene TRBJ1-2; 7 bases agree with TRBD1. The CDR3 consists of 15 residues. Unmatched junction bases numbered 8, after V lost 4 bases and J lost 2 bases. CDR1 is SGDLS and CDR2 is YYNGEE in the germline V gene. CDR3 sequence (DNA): TGTGCCAGCAGCCCGCGGCAGGGGGGGAACTATGGCTACACCTTC. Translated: CASSPRQGGNYGYTF.

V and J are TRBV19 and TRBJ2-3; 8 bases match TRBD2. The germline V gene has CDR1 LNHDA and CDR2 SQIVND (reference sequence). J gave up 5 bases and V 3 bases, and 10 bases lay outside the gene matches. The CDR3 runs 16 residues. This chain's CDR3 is CASSIPHGGVGDTQYF. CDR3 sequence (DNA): TGTGCCAGTAGTATCCCCCACGGGGGGGTGGGAGATACGCAGTATTTT. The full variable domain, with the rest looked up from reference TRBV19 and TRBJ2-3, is DGGITQSPKYLFRKEGQNVTLSCEQNLNHDAMYWYRQDPGQGLRLIYYSQIVNDFQKGDIAEGYSVSREKKESFPLTVTSAQKNPTAFYLCASSIPHGGVGDTQYFGPGTRLTVL.